A selection of T cell receptor beta chains follows, all from one sample in a study of patients and donors after allogeneic stem cell transplantation. TCRdb re-called the RT-PCR reads with MiXCR, one entry per CDR3 protein. The sample shows approximately 410,000 distinct CDR3 sequences, approximately 16% of them seen only once. The sequenced sample was blood, either unsorted or a sorted T cell fraction (not recorded which). These TCRs come from a human donor who was either an allogeneic HSCT recipient or a stem cell or donor lymphocyte infusion donor (not recorded which). It is not recorded whose cells these are; they may come from a transplant donor. Each CDR3 is given with its conserved first and last residue. A D gene is named only where the DNA matches it firmly. The size of a clone is reported for some rows only, either as once, few or many, or as a class for expanded clones.

v_gene	j_gene	d_gene	abundance	CDR3nt	CDR3aa
TRBV24-1	TRBJ2-3	TRBD2	few	TGTGCCACCAGTGACCCGGGACTAGCGGGGGGGTATACGCAGTATTTT	CATSDPGLAGGYTQYF
TRBV5-1	TRBJ1-6	TRBD1	NA	TGCGCCAGCAACTGCGACAGGGAAACAAATTCACCCCTCCACTTT	CASNCDRETNSPLHF
TRBV5-1	TRBJ2-7	TRBD2	few	TGCGCCAGCAGCTTGGTAACTAGCGGGAGTCCCTACGAGCAGTACTTC	CASSLVTSGSPYEQYF
TRBV4-3	TRBJ1-4	TRBD1	NA	TGCGCCAGCAACCAGGGGGACGAAAAACTGTTTTTT	CASNQGDEKLFF
TRBV7-9	TRBJ2-2	NA	NA	TGTGCCAGCAGCCTTGTCCTGGCCACCGGGGAGCTGTTTTTT	CASSLVLATGELFF
TRBV9	TRBJ2-7	NA	NA	TGTGCCAGCAGCCCAGGACCGATGAACTCCTACGAGCAGTACTTC	CASSPGPMNSYEQYF
TRBV5-6	TRBJ1-1	TRBD1	NA	TGTGCCAGCAGCTTGGGGGACAGGGGGCCGACTGAAGCTTTCTTT	CASSLGDRGPTEAFF
TRBV20-1	TRBJ1-3	NA	few	TGCAGTGCTACCGCAATCCTGACAAACTCTGGAAACACCATATATTTT	CSATAILTNSGNTIYF
TRBV7-2	TRBJ1-4	TRBD1	NA	TGTGCCAGCAGCAAAACCCCCGGGACAGTGAATGAAAAACTGTTTTTT	CASSKTPGTVNEKLFF
TRBV10-2	TRBJ2-5	NA	NA	TGCGCCAGCAGTGTATTAACGGGACTCCAAGGGACCCAGTACTTC	CASSVLTGLQGTQYF
TRBV2	TRBJ1-2	NA	few	TGTGCCAGCAGTGGTCTGAGGGACTATGGCTACACCTTC	CASSGLRDYGYTF
TRBV10-3	TRBJ2-7	NA	many	TGTGCCATCAGTGCCACCTACGAGCAGTACTTC	CAISATYEQYF
TRBV12-3/TRBV12-4	TRBJ1-1	NA	many	TGTGCCAGCAGTTTCAGTCTGGGGAGCGCTGAAGCTTTCTTT	CASSFSLGSAEAFF
TRBV7-7	TRBJ2-7	TRBD2	few	TGTGCTAGCAGCTTAGCCCCAGGGCGGGGGTACTGCGAGCAGTACTTC	CASSLAPGRGYCEQYF
TRBV4-1	TRBJ2-5	TRBD2	few	TGCGCCAGCAGCCAAGGGGTCGGGGGGGCGGATGAGACCCAGTACTTC	CASSQGVGGADETQYF
TRBV7-2	TRBJ2-3	TRBD2	few	TGTGCCAGCAGCTTAGTCCCAGCGGGGGGCCCCACAGATACGCAGTATTTT	CASSLVPAGGPTDTQYF
TRBV5-1	TRBJ2-2	NA	few	TGCGCCAGCAGCTCGGGCGGGGAGCTGTTTTTT	CASSSGGELFF
TRBV5-1	TRBJ1-2	TRBD1	few	TGCGCCAGCAAAGATCGGACAGGGTTAGGCTATGGCTACACCTTC	CASKDRTGLGYGYTF
TRBV30	TRBJ1-3	NA	once	TGTGCCTGGAGTGCCCTCCGGAGGTCTGGAAACACCATATATTTT	CAWSALRRSGNTIYF
TRBV7-9	TRBJ1-4	NA	NA	TGTGCCAGCAGCTTACCGGTGAAGGGAGGTGAAAAACTGTTTTTT	CASSLPVKGGEKLFF
TRBV20-1	TRBJ1-5	NA	NA	TGCAGTGCCCTCCCTATTAGTGGGGGGGGTAGCAATCAGCCCCAGCATTTT	CSALPISGGGSNQPQHF
TRBV7-3	TRBJ1-6	NA	few	TGTGCCAGCAGCTTAAATGACAGTCCTAATTCACCCCTCCACTTT	CASSLNDSPNSPLHF
TRBV12-3/TRBV12-4	TRBJ2-1	NA	few	TGTGCCAGCAAAGTGGGGAATGAGCAGTTCTTC	CASKVGNEQFF
TRBV7-6	TRBJ2-3	TRBD2	NA	TGTGCCAGCAGCTTAAGCGGGAGGGCCCTGTCGTACACAGATACGCAGTATTTT	CASSLSGRALSYTDTQYF
TRBV7-2	TRBJ2-1	TRBD2	few	TGTGCCAGCAGCTCCTATCCGGGACTAGCCTTAGGATCGGAGCAGTTCTTC	CASSSYPGLALGSEQFF
TRBV4-1	TRBJ1-1	NA	NA	TGCGCCAGCAGCCAAGTCCCCGTGGTGGGGTTGGGCACTGAAGCTTTCTTT	CASSQVPVVGLGTEAFF
TRBV6-1	TRBJ1-2	TRBD1	NA	TGTGCCAGCAGAGAGACAGGGATCGGGGGCTACACCTTC	CASRETGIGGYTF
TRBV12-3/TRBV12-4	TRBJ2-1	TRBD2	few	TGTGCCAGCAGATTCGGGACTAGCTCCTACAATGAGCAGTTCTTC	CASRFGTSSYNEQFF
TRBV2	TRBJ2-6	NA	few	TGTGCCAGCAAGAGGACGCCAAGCTCTGGGGCCAACGTCCTGACTTTC	CASKRTPSSGANVLTF
TRBV5-1	TRBJ1-1	NA	NA	TGCGCCAGCAGCTCCGTGGGGGGCACTGAAGCTTTCTTT	CASSSVGGTEAFF
TRBV10-3	TRBJ1-4	NA	few	TGTGCCATCAAGACAGATCGGGATGAAAAACTGTTTTTT	CAIKTDRDEKLFF
TRBV11-1	TRBJ2-1	TRBD2	NA	TGTGCCAGCAGCTTTCTCCTACGGGCTAGCGGGAAACACAATGAGCAGTTCTTC	CASSFLLRASGKHNEQFF
TRBV20-1	TRBJ2-2	TRBD1	NA	TGCAGTGTACCGGGACAGGGCTTGGGGACGTTAGGGGGGGAGCTGTTTTTT	CSVPGQGLGTLGGELFF
TRBV27	TRBJ1-2	NA	NA	TGTGCCAGCAGTTTAGAAAGGGGACATGGCTACACCTTC	CASSLERGHGYTF
TRBV4-1	TRBJ2-3	TRBD2	NA	TGCGCCAGCAGCCAAGAGCTAGCGGGGGGGACAGATACGCAGTATTTT	CASSQELAGGTDTQYF
TRBV7-2	TRBJ2-7	TRBD1	few	TGTGCCAGCAGCTTAGGGACAGGGCGCGAGCAGTACTTC	CASSLGTGREQYF
TRBV20-1	TRBJ2-1	TRBD2	NA	TGCAGTGCCGACGCACGGTCTCGGGGGGATGAGCAGTTCTTC	CSADARSRGDEQFF
TRBV9	TRBJ2-1	NA	NA	TGTGCCAGCAGCGTAGCCGCTTACGGGGATACCTACAATGAGCAGTTCTTC	CASSVAAYGDTYNEQFF
TRBV11-2	TRBJ2-3	NA	few	TGTGCCAGCTCGAGCGCTGTGCCATTTCCCTCTAGCACAGATACGCAGTATTTT	CASSSAVPFPSSTDTQYF
TRBV12-3/TRBV12-4	TRBJ2-5	TRBD2	many	TGTGCCAGCGGGAGGGGCAGGCTATTAGAGACCCAGTACTTC	CASGRGRLLETQYF
TRBV7-9	TRBJ2-7	NA	NA	TGTGCCAGCAGCTTAGTGGTCAGCTCCTACGAGCAGTACTTC	CASSLVVSSYEQYF
TRBV20-1	TRBJ2-2	TRBD2	many	TGCAGTGCTCCTAGCGGGAGTTCGACCGGGGAGCTGTTTTTT	CSAPSGSSTGELFF
TRBV4-2	TRBJ2-5	TRBD1	NA	TGTGCCAGCAGCCAAGTTCCGACAGGGGGCGCAGAGACCCAGTACTTC	CASSQVPTGGAETQYF
TRBV6-1	TRBJ1-1	TRBD1	few	TGTGCCAGCAGCTCACAGGGGGCTTGGTATACTGAAGCTTTCTTT	CASSSQGAWYTEAFF
TRBV12-3/TRBV12-4	TRBJ1-1	TRBD1	many	TGTGCCAGCAGTGACGGGACAGGGGGTAACACTGAAGCTTTCTTT	CASSDGTGGNTEAFF
TRBV12-3/TRBV12-4	TRBJ2-3	NA	few	TGTGCCAGCAGCCTACTCCTGGGGCCAGATACGCAGTATTTT	CASSLLLGPDTQYF
TRBV5-1	TRBJ1-1	NA	many	TGTGCCAGCAGCTTAGAGTTGAACACTGAAGCTTTCTTT	CASSLELNTEAFF
TRBV3-1	TRBJ2-1	NA	many	TGTGCCAGCAGCCCCCTTAGCGGAGCCTACAATGAGCAGTTCTTC	CASSPLSGAYNEQFF